The clone carrying this T cell receptor (beta chain) showed up just a few times. Recruitment covered under 25 US areas and drew participants whose ages spanned roughly 18 to 100 years. This sample is part of a study of blood T cell repertoires in COVID-19. The data were produced by immunoSEQ multiplex PCR, yet TCRdb's version contains in-frame clones alone and is incomplete. Of 350,000 or so clones in the sample, 80% to 90% were seen once. The CDR3 totals 16 residues. Germline assignment: CDR1 SGHNT and CDR2 YYREEE (reference sequence). V was pared by 4 bases and J by 6 bases, with 10 bases of the junction left unmatched.

Sequencing was performed on PBMCs or T cells enriched from blood (not recorded which). This rearrangement joins TRBV5-4 to TRBJ2-7; 13 positions agree with TRBD2. This TCR derives from a woman between 35 and 50 years old with acute COVID-19. The CDR3 region has the DNA TGTGCCAGCAGCCCAGGGGGACTAGCGGGAAATAGCGAGCAGTACTTC. This gives the protein CASSPGGLAGNSEQYF.